This T cell receptor (beta chain) was recorded in a study of vaccination effects on CD4 cells after COVID-19. In the ViraFEST assay, antigen-specific CD4+ clonotypes were identified by expansion after peptide-pool stimulation. Cells that had been cultured for 10 days were the source of isolated CD4+ T cells. Nucleocapsid antibodies stayed negative before and after vaccination, showing no earlier SARS-CoV-2 infection. Half-medium changes using IL-2 medium occurred on days 3 and 7. TCRdb's table, derived via immunoSEQ multiplex PCR, lists solely in-frame clones and lacks some. This sample has approximately 44,000 clones, with around 70% found just once. This clone was observed a single time. Its antigen remains unidentified. CDR1 SQVTM and CDR2 ANQGSEA come from the germline V gene. J gave up 6 bases and V 3 bases, and 6 bases lay outside the gene matches. The CDR3 totals 14 residues.

This receptor was identified in a human donor who received a COVID-19 vaccine. Sequenced material: CD4+ T cells from PBMCs cultured with HCoV-OC43 spike peptides, taken before COVID-19 vaccination. As to subset: HCoV-OC43 spike overlapping peptide pool stimulation. The V call is TRBV29-1, the J call TRBJ2-3; 10 bases align to TRBD2. The CDR3 DNA sequence: TGCAGCGTTGACAGAGCGGGGGGGCCGGATACGCAGTATTTT. It yields the protein CSVDRAGGPDTQYF.